This TCR beta chain was sequenced in a study of T cells in Graves' hyperthyroidism and ophthalmopathy. Overall study results and limits: In the blood, most expanded thyroid clonotypes above 0.001 appeared as well. Stable hyperthyroidism and ophthalmopathy were separated using 13 V-J signatures.

There were TCR beta CDR3 regions amplified from RNA transcripts. When the TCR CDR3 underwent first-round RT-PCR, the HTBI primer set was used. TCRdb reanalysed the multiplex PCR reads using MiXCR and keeps one entry per CDR3 protein. This table holds roughly 500,000 distinct CDR3 sequences, under 60% found once. Based on clinical symptoms, serum thyroxine and TRAb, thyroid ultrasound and orbital computed tomography, diagnoses were reached. As to this clonotype: The target antigen is unknown.

The CDR3 length is 13 residues. V lost 9 bases to trimming and J lost 7 bases; unmatched junction nucleotides: 7. Germline CDR1 LNHDA, CDR2 SQIVND (reference sequence). The chain couples TRBV19 to TRBJ2-1, with 9 positions matching TRBD2. The TCR was taken from an adult woman with Graves' disease, either hyperthyroidism or ophthalmopathy (not recorded which). The sequenced sample was peripheral blood or thyroid tissue (not recorded which). The CDR3: CASTLAGGNEQFF. The CDR3 DNA sequence: TGTGCCAGCACGCTTGCGGGAGGGAATGAGCAGTTCTTC.